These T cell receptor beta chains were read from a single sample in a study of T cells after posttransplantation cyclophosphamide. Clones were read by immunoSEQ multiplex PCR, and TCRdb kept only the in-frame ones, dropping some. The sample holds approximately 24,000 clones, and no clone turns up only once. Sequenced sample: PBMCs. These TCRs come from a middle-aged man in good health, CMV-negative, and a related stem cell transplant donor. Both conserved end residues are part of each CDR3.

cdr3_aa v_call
CASSLASSREGGVGEQYF TRBV5-8
CASSSDRATGELFF TRBV5-1
CASRPHGVTEAFF TRBV28
CATSREGGRQGETQYF TRBV15
CAISDHTGGNEQYF TRBV10-3
CASSSPRGLDTGELFF TRBV28
CATSRVPGEAFF TRBV15
CASSQERRGYYGYTF TRBV4-1
CASSAHLFNQPQHF TRBV27
CASSWGGDRGQYEQYF TRBV5-1
CASSGDPYGYTF TRBV25-1
CASSELASPGTDTQYF TRBV6-1
CASSLGGREPQHF TRBV7-8
CASSVGAGGLRGPSYEQYF TRBV9
CASSPGTPRGYGYTF TRBV18